What follows are 4 T cell receptor beta chains derived from one specimen sequenced in a study of CD8+CD57+ T cells in acquired aplastic anemia. The TCR beta profiling, which covered VDJ combination and CDR3 sequence, was carried out using genomic DNA as the template. TCRdb re-called the reads with MiXCR, one entry per CDR3 protein. The sample includes around 190,000 distinct CDR3 sequences, less than 65% of them seen just once. Sample: sorted CD4+, CD8+, or CD8+CD57+ T cells (not recorded which) from PBMCs. These receptor sequences come from a human donor in good health, serving as a control.

This clonotype was seen repeatedly, ten times or more. The chain is built from TRBV3-1 and TRBJ2-1; 9 nucleotides match TRBD2. Germline V gives CDR1 LGHDT, CDR2 YNNKEL (reference sequence). V dropped 6 bases and J dropped 9; count of bases not matched to a gene: 12. CDR3 size: 15 residues. The CDR3 loop is CASRRWSGTSSEQFF. The CDR3 nucleotides are TGTGCCAGCAGGCGGTGGTCCGGGACTAGCAGTGAGCAGTTCTTC.

V is TRBV10-2 and J is TRBJ1-1; 10 nucleotides line up with TRBD1. The CDR3 totals 15 residues. CDR1 and CDR2 from the germline V gene are WSHSY and SAAADI. J gave up 4 bases and V 7 bases, and 9 bases lay outside the gene matches. CDR3 sequence: CASNAGTGEGTEAFF. The CDR3 bases are TGCGCCAGCAACGCCGGGACAGGGGAGGGCACTGAAGCTTTCTTT.

This clonotype was seen repeatedly, ten times or more. The rearrangement links TRBV20-1 to TRBJ2-2, with TRBD2 matching over 7 bases. Unmatched junction bases numbered 9, after V lost 4 bases and J lost 4 bases. Looked up from germline, CDR1 is DFQATT and CDR2 is SNEGSKA (reference sequence). This CDR3 has 15 residues. In nucleotides, the CDR3 is TGCAGTGCTACCCCACTAGCGTGGAGCACCGGGGAGCTGTTTTTT. Protein product: CSATPLAWSTGELFF.

There are many counts of this clonotype. This chain connects TRBV6-5 to TRBJ1-5; 7 bases match TRBD1. The CDR3 loop spans 16 amino acids. Trimming at V came to 6 bases and at J to 7 bases, leaving 15 bases not matched to a gene. In germline, CDR1 is MNHEY, CDR2 SVGAGI. The CDR3, as DNA: TGTGCCAGCAGCCTATTTGCCACAGGGGTTAACCAGCCCCAGCATTTT. This sequence encodes CASSLFATGVNQPQHF.